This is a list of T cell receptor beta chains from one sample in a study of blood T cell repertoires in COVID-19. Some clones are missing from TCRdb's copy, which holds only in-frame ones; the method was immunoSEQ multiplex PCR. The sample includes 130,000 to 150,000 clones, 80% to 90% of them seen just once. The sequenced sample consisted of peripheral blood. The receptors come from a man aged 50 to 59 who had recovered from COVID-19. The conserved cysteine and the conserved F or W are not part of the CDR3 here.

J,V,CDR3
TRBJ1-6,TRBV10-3,AISTTGGHNSPLH
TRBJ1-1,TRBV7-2,ASSLSGDAEAF
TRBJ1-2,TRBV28,ASSLWKRGRGNGYT
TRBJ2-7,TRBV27,ASSLGQGAYEQY
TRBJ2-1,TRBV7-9,ASSPPLEVGNEQF
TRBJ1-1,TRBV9,ASSARPGSGTEAF
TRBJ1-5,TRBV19,ASSIFGNSNQPQH
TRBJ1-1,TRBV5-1,ASCDVRGGFGTEAF
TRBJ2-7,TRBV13,ASSPPSGGSSYEQY
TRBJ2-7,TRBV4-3,ASSQDEYGDSSYEQY
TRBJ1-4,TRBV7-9,ASSLGWDRDSTNEKLF
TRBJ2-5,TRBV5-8,ASSLERGVETQY
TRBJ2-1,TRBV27,ASSLAGRLTYNEQF
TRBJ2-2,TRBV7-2,ASSWQLGPGELF
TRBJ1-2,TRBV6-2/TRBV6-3,ASSYPGRSSGCT
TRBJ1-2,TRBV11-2,ASSARNYGYT
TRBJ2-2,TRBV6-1,ASSEIGGGAGELF
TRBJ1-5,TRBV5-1,ASSEGDSHNQPQH
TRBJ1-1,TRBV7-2,ASSLVGNTEAF
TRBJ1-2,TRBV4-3,ASSQEIRDGYT
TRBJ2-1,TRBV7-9,ASSSHGSGYNEQF
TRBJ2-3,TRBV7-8,ASSSWTSGGMGLTDTQY
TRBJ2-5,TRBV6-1,ASSEERASGETQY
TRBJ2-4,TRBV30,AWSPGSKNIQY
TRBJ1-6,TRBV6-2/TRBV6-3,ASSPQGYNSPLH